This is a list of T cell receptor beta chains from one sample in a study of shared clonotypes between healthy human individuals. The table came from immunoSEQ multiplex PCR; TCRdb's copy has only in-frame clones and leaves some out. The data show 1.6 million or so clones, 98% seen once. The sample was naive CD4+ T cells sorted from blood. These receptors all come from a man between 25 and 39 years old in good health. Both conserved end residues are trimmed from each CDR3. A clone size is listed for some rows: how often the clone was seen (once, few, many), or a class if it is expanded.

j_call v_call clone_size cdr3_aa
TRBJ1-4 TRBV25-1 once ASSNPHRATNEKLF
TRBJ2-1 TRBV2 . ASTGQGTYNEQF
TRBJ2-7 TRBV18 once ASSPSGGVVYEQY
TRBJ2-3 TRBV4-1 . ASSRQGAGDTQY
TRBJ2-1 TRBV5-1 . ASSPMMDNEQF
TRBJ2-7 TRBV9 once ASSVGQRESYEQY
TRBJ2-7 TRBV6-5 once ASSYGGQVFEQY
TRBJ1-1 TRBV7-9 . ASSEVTGATEAF
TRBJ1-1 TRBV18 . ASSLDRMNTEAF
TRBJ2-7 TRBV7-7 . ASSLAGSYEQY
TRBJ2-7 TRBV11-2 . ASSLGVLKYEQY
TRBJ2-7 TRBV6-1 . ASTGGFSYEQY
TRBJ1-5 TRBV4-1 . ASSQDRGISNQPQH
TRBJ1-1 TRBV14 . ASSRGGQGAEAF
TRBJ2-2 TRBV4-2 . ASSQGPGSGELF
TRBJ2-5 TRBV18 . ASSPTEETQY
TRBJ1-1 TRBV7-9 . ASSFRAATEAF
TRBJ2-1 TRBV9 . ASSVAGRKRGEQF
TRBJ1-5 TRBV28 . ASSLTVNQPQH
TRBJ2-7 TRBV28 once ASTSRGGAWSDEQY
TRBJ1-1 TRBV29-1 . SVVPGLNTEAF
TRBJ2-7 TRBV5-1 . ASSLAQGFSVEQY
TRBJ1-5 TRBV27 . ASSPIPGGQPQH
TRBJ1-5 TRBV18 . ASSPQGGDQPQH
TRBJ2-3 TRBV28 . ASSGPGQGADTQY
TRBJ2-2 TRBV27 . ASSWRKMTGELF
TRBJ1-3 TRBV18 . ASSRGPSSGNTIY
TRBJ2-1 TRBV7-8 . ASSLRTRNNNEQF
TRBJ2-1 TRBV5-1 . ASSSKTRGSYNEQF
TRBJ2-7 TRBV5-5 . ASSSAMGLAVKRSSYEQY
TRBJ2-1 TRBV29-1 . SVGGGQMPYNEQF
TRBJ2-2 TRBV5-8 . ASSGIDTGELF
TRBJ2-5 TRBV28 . ASSTGPRQETQY
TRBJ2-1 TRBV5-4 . ASSPTGGSYNEQF
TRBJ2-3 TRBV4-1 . ATQDSAGGPTDTQY
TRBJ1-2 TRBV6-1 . ASIFSSARYGYT
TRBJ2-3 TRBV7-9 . ASSLARAVADTQY
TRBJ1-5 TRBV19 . ASSIAGPDQPQH
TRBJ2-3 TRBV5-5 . ASSTARTDTQY
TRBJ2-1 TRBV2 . ASSVSASHEQF
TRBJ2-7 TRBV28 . ASKAGPSSYEQY
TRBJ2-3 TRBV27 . ASRRPGEADTQY
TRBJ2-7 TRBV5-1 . ASSLEGPAQY